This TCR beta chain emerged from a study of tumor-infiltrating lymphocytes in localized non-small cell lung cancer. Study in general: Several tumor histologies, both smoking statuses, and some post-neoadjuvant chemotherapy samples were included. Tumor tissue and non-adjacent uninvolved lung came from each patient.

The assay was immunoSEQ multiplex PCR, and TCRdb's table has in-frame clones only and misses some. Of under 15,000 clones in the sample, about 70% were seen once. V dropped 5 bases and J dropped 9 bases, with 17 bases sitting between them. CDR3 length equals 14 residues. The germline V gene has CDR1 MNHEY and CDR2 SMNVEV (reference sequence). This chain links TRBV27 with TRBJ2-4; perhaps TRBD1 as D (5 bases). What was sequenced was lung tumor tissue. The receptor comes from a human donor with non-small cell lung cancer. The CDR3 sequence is CASSQLQGIGIQYF. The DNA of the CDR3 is TGTGCCAGCAGTCAGCTTCAGGGAATAGGCATTCAGTACTTC.